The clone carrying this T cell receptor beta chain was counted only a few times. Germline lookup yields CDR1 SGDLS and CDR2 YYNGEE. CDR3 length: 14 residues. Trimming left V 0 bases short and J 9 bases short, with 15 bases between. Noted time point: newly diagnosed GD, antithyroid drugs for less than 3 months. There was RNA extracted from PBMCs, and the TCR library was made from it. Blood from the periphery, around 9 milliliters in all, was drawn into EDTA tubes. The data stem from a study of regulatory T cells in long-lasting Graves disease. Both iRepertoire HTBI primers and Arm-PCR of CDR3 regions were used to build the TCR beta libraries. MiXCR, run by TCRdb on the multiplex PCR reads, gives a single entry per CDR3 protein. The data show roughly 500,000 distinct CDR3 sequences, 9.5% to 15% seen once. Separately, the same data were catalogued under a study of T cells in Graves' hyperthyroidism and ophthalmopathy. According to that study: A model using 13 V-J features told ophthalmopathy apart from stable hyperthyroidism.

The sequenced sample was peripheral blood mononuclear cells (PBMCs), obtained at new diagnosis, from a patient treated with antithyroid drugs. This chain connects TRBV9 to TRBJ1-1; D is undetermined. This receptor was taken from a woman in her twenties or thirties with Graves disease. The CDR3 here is CASSVGDWGFKAFF. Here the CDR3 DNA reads TGTGCCAGCAGCGTAGGCGATTGGGGTTTTAAAGCTTTCTTT.